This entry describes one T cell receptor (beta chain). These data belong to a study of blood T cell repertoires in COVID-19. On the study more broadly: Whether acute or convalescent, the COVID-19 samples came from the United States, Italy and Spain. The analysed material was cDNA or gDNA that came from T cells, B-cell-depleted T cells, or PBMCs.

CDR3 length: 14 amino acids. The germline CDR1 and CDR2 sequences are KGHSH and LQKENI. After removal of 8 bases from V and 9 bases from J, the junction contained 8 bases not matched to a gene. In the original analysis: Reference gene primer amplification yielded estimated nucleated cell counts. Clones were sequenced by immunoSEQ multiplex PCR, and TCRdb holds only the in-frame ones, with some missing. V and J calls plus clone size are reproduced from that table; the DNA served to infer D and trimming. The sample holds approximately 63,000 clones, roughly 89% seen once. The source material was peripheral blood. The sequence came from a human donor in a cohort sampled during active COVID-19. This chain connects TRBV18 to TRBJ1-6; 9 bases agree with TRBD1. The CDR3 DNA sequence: TGTGCCAGCAAGGAGGACAGGGGCGTTTCACCCCTCCACTTT. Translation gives CASKEDRGVSPLHF. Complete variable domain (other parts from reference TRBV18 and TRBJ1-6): NAGVMQNPRHLVRRRGQEARLRCSPMKGHSHVYWYRQLPEEGLKFMVYLQKENIIDESGMPKERFSAEFPKEGPSILRIQQVVRGDSAAYFCASKEDRGVSPLHFGNGTRLTVT.